Below are 10 T cell receptor beta chains sequenced from a single sample in a study of T cell responses to AZD1222 COVID-19 vaccine. Profiling relied on immunoSEQ multiplex PCR, and the TCRdb table lists in-frame clones only, not all of them. The table includes tens of thousands of clones, 84% detected once. The sample in question was peripheral blood, obtained on day 0 of AZD1222 vaccination. These receptors all stem from an adult in good health.

The J gene is TRBJ2-2, the V gene TRBV24-1, with 8 bases that match TRBD2. The CDR3 runs to 18 residues. Germline values: CDR1 KGHDR, CDR2 SFDVKD. Trimming cost V 0 bases and J 7 bases; bases outside gene matches: 12. The CDR3 DNA reads TGTGCCACCAGTGATTTGGACCGGGAAGCGGGAGCTTTCGGGGAGCTGTTTTTT. Residues: CATSDLDREAGAFGELFF.

The V call is TRBV25-1, the J call TRBJ2-5, with D hard to call. The CDR3 loop spans 14 amino acids. CDR1 and CDR2 (germline): MGHDK, SYGVNS. Trimming stripped 3 bases from V and 0 bases from J, with 8 bases between. CDR3 amino acids: CASSDPKNQETQYF. CDR3 DNA: TGTGCCAGCAGTGACCCGAAAAACCAAGAGACCCAGTACTTC.

This CDR3 is CASSSPHSGSETQYF. Here the CDR3 DNA reads TGTGCCAGCAGTTCCCCTCATTCCGGGAGTGAGACCCAGTACTTC. The chain combines TRBV6-6 with TRBJ2-5; D might be TRBD2 (6 bases). V lost 4 bases to trimming and J lost 5 bases, with 17 bases between them. The CDR3 spans 15 residues. Germline loops: CDR1 MNHNY, CDR2 SVGAGI (reference sequence).

The genes are TRBV12-3 or TRBV12-4 and TRBJ2-5; 9 nucleotides match TRBD2. With V trimmed by 6 bases and J by 4 bases, 3 bases remained unmatched. This CDR3 spans 13 amino acids. The CDR3 loop reads CASSPTSGETQYF. For the CDR3, the DNA is TGTGCCAGCAGCCCGACTAGCGGAGAGACCCAGTACTTC.

This clone was counted between two and nine times. This chain connects TRBV2 to TRBJ2-1; tentatively, D is TRBD1 (5 bases). Trimming removed 6 bases from V and 0 bases from J, with 15 bases in between. Germline V CDR1 and CDR2: SNHLY, FYNNEI. The CDR3 consists of 16 residues. This chain's CDR3 is CASSQRGYSSYNEQFF. The CDR3 bases are TGTGCCAGCAGCCAAAGGGGCTATAGCTCCTACAATGAGCAGTTCTTC.

The table lists this clone with a few counts. The chain links TRBV19 to TRBJ1-2, with no clear D. CDR3 size: 14 residues. The V end lost 2 bases, the J end lost 0 bases, and 7 bases lay between the germline ends. Germline CDR1 is LNHDA and CDR2 is SQIVND (reference sequence). The CDR3, as DNA: TGTGCCAGTAGTATATGGTCAGCTAACTATGGCTACACCTTC. As protein: CASSIWSANYGYTF.

The chain uses TRBV11-2 and TRBJ1-2, with 7 bases identical to TRBD1. The CDR3 runs 16 residues. Unmatched junction bases numbered 15, after V lost 8 bases and J lost 3 bases. Per germline, CDR1 SGHAT and CDR2 FQNNGV. This CDR3 reads CASSSPRGGGDYGYTF. The CDR3 nucleotides are TGTGCCAGCTCTTCCCCTAGAGGAGGGGGCGACTATGGCTACACCTTC.

This CDR3 reads CAISGLLSRTSGSNEQFF. The CDR3 DNA reads as TGTGCCATCAGTGGACTTCTTTCAAGGACTAGCGGGAGCAATGAGCAGTTCTTC. The chain couples TRBV10-3 to TRBJ2-1; 13 positions agree with TRBD2. The CDR3 consists of 18 residues. V gave up 4 bases and J gave up 6 bases; unmatched junction bases: 12. Germline values: CDR1 ENHRY, CDR2 SYGVKD.

The rearrangement joins TRBV9 to TRBJ2-3, with 7 positions matching TRBD1. Per germline, CDR1 SGDLS and CDR2 YYNGEE. CDR3 length: 14 residues. The trim removed 4 bases at V and 2 bases at J, leaving 4 bases unmatched. The CDR3 nucleotides are TGTGCCAGCAGCTACAGGGGATTCACAGATACGCAGTATTTT. Protein sequence: CASSYRGFTDTQYF. The full variable domain, completed using reference TRBV9 and TRBJ2-3, is DSGVTQTPKHLITATGQRVTLRCSPRSGDLSVYWYQQSLDQGLQFLIQYYNGEERAKGNILERFSAQQFPDLHSELNLSSLELGDSALYFCASSYRGFTDTQYFGPGTRLTVL.

The V gene is TRBV28, the J gene TRBJ1-4, with 9 bases fitting TRBD1. From germline, CDR1 is MDHEN and CDR2 SYDVKM. The CDR3 sequence is 13 residues long. The junction had 7 bases not matched to a gene; V was cut back by 8 bases and J by 9 bases. The CDR3 nucleotides read TGTGCCAGCTTCCGGACAGGGGTGAAAAAACTGTTTTTT. Translating gives CASFRTGVKKLFF.